The 16 T cell receptor beta chains listed next were all sequenced from one sample in a study of blood T cell repertoires in COVID-19. Using immunoSEQ multiplex PCR, the repertoire was profiled, and TCRdb retains in-frame clones only, with some absent. This table holds roughly 120,000 clones, 80% to 90% found once. Sequencing was done on a sample of peripheral blood. The receptors derive from a woman between 70 and 85 years old with acute or convalescent COVID-19.

Here the CDR3 reads CASSLASTGDGYTF. As DNA, the CDR3 is TGTGCCAGCAGCTTGGCCTCGACAGGGGATGGCTACACCTTC. The chain joins TRBV5-8 to TRBJ1-2, with TRBD1 matching 8 bases. Per the germline V gene, CDR1 is SGHTS and CDR2 is YDEGEE. The CDR3 is 14 residues long. Losses at the gene ends were 0 bases for V and 6 bases for J; bases not matched to a gene: 4.

The V call is TRBV5-1, the J call TRBJ2-1; D is uncertain. Trimming shortened V by 4 bases and J by 6 bases, and 11 bases separated the two germline ends. Germline V gene sequence: CDR1 SGHRS, CDR2 YFSETQ. This CDR3 has 13 residues. CDR3: CASSEWAPNEQFF. Written as DNA, the CDR3 is TGCGCCAGCAGCGAGTGGGCCCCCAATGAGCAGTTCTTC.

The gene calls are TRBV10-1 and TRBJ2-7; tentative D call: TRBD1 (5 bases). CDR3 length equals 15 residues. V gave up 3 bases and J gave up 5 bases, with 17 bases separating them. Germline-derived CDR1 and CDR2 are WNHNN and SYGVQD (reference sequence). The chain's CDR3 is CASSDPQGLGNEQYF. Here the CDR3 DNA reads TGCGCCAGCAGTGACCCCCAGGGTCTAGGGAACGAGCAGTACTTC.

The V call is TRBV4-1, the J call TRBJ1-5; tentative D call: TRBD1 (6 bases). The CDR3 runs 14 residues. Per germline, CDR1 MGHRA and CDR2 YSYEKL. Trimming shortened V by 1 base and J by 5 bases, and 9 bases separated the two germline ends. The CDR3 region is CASSQGSGDQPQHF. Here the CDR3 DNA reads TGCGCCAGCAGCCAAGGATCAGGGGATCAGCCCCAGCATTTT.

This chain connects TRBV5-4 to TRBJ2-7, with TRBD2 matching over 10 bases. The CDR3 totals 15 residues. Per the germline V gene, CDR1 is SGHNT and CDR2 is YYREEE (reference sequence). Trimming at V came to 1 base and at J to 3 bases, leaving 4 bases not matched to a gene. CDR3 residues: CASSLLASGSYEQYF. CDR3 DNA: TGTGCCAGCAGCTTGTTGGCTAGCGGGAGCTACGAGCAGTACTTC.

The rearrangement joins TRBV24-1 to TRBJ2-5; TRBD2 aligns across 7 bases. In germline, CDR1 is KGHDR, CDR2 SFDVKD. The V segment lost 2 bases and the J segment 2 bases; nucleotides outside the gene matches: 4. CDR3 length: 15 residues. CDR3 region: CATSDSAGVQETQYF. Written as DNA, the CDR3 is TGTGCCACCAGTGATTCCGCGGGGGTACAAGAGACCCAGTACTTC.

The V call is TRBV29-1, the J call TRBJ1-2, with TRBD1 matching over 8 bases. The CDR3 runs 12 residues. Germline CDR1 reads SQVTM; CDR2 reads ANQGSEA. V gave up 0 bases and J gave up 9 bases; unmatched junction bases: 3. The CDR3 nucleotides read TGCAGCGTTGAAGAACGGACAGGGAGCTACACCTTC. Translating it yields CSVEERTGSYTF.

This chain links TRBV19 with TRBJ1-5; D is unresolved. Deletions cut 6 bases from V and 3 bases from J, with 6 bases between. This CDR3 is built from 12 residues. Germline CDR1 reads LNHDA; CDR2 reads SQIVND (reference sequence). CDR3 residues: CASRLANQPQHF. The CDR3 coding sequence is TGTGCCAGTAGGTTGGCCAATCAGCCCCAGCATTTT.

J is TRBJ2-1 and V is TRBV11-1, with 8 positions matching TRBD2. The germline gives CDR1 SGHAT, CDR2 FQDESV (reference sequence). V lost 1 base to trimming and J lost 4 bases; unmatched junction nucleotides: 6. The CDR3 runs to 16 residues. CDR3 sequence: CASSLGLPGGYNEQFF. The CDR3 bases are TGTGCCAGCAGCTTAGGACTACCGGGGGGGTACAATGAGCAGTTCTTC. Full variable domain (missing parts from reference TRBV11-1 and TRBJ2-1): EAEVAQSPRYKITEKSQAVAFWCDPISGHATLYWYRQILGQGPELLVQFQDESVVDDSQLPKDRFSAERLKGVDSTLKIQPAELGDSAMYLCASSLGLPGGYNEQFFGPGTRLTVL.

The chain uses TRBV9 and TRBJ2-7; TRBD1 aligns across 7 bases. CDR3 length: 15 residues. Trimming removed 4 bases from V and 1 base from J; junction bases left unmatched: 8. From germline, CDR1 is SGDLS and CDR2 YYNGEE. The CDR3 region is CASSPQGLRSYEQYF. In nucleotides, the CDR3 is TGTGCCAGCAGCCCACAGGGGCTCAGATCCTACGAGCAGTACTTC.

The J gene is TRBJ1-5, the V gene TRBV6-1; D unclear. Germline V gene lookup returns CDR1 MNHNS and CDR2 SASEGT. Trimming took off 5 bases at V and 2 bases at J, with 7 bases between the two ends. The CDR3 is 13 residues long. CDR3 DNA sequence: TGTGCCAGCAGTCCAGCGGGCAATCAGCCCCAGCATTTT. Its translation is CASSPAGNQPQHF.

This chain uses TRBV28 with TRBJ1-5, with TRBD1 identical over 8 bases. Germline V CDR1 and CDR2: MDHEN, SYDVKM. Unmatched junction bases numbered 2, after V lost 4 bases and J lost 0 bases. The CDR3 extends over 15 amino acids. CDR3 sequence reads: CASSSGTGSNQPQHF. CDR3 sequence (DNA): TGTGCCAGCAGTTCCGGGACAGGTAGCAATCAGCCCCAGCATTTT.

This chain joins TRBV6-5 and TRBJ2-7; TRBD1 matches 9 bases. V was pared by 0 bases and J by 1 base, with 1 base of the junction left unmatched. The CDR3 sequence is 15 residues long. Per the germline V gene, CDR1 is MNHEY and CDR2 is SVGAGI. The CDR3: CASSYSTGGSYEQYF. The CDR3 bases are TGTGCCAGCAGTTACTCGACAGGGGGGTCCTACGAGCAGTACTTC.

The V gene is TRBV28, the J gene TRBJ1-5, with 7 bases that match TRBD1. The J segment lost 2 bases and the V segment lost 4 bases, leaving 5 bases of the junction unmatched. Germline V gene sequence: CDR1 MDHEN, CDR2 SYDVKM. The CDR3 length is 15 residues. CDR3: CASSWGQPGNQPQHF. The CDR3 DNA sequence: TGTGCCAGCAGTTGGGGACAGCCGGGCAATCAGCCCCAGCATTTT.

The chain links TRBV5-1 to TRBJ2-5, with TRBD1 matching over 9 bases. Germline CDR1 is SGHRS and CDR2 is YFSETQ. The CDR3 covers 16 residues. The J segment lost 4 bases and the V segment lost 3 bases, leaving 10 bases of the junction unmatched. The CDR3 is CASSSDGTGKGETQYF. DNA of the CDR3: TGCGCCAGCAGCTCGGACGGGACAGGGAAGGGAGAGACCCAGTACTTC.

The count of this clone is one. The genes are TRBV7-8 and TRBJ2-7, with TRBD1 as a possible D gene (5 bases). V gave up 1 base and J gave up 4 bases, with 17 bases separating them. The CDR3 covers 16 residues. Per the germline V gene, CDR1 is SGHVS and CDR2 is FQNEAQ. The CDR3 here is CASSLGQTLTGYEQYF. CDR3 nucleotides: TGTGCCAGCAGCTTAGGGCAAACCCTTACAGGATACGAGCAGTACTTC.